One and the same sample provided the 4 T cell receptor beta chains below, sequenced in a study of a mutant IDH1 vaccine in newly diagnosed glioma. Antigens of these TCRs are unknown. Using immunoSEQ multiplex PCR, the repertoire was profiled, and TCRdb retains in-frame clones only, with some absent. The repertoire holds about 120,000 clones, around 77% seen once, with less than 7% in the top ten. Time point denoted: week 11, during vaccination. Alongside topical imiquimod, each dose of vaccine comprised 300 ug of mutant IDH1 20-mer peptide. The sample in question was PBMCs, obtained from a glioma patient whose treatment included an IDH1 peptide vaccine. These receptors came from a middle-aged man with glioma.

Details on this clone: Other DNA variants within this sample encode the same CDR3. This chain connects TRBV4-3 to TRBJ2-7; TRBD2 matches at 9 bases. Trimming cost V 0 bases and J 3 bases; bases outside gene matches: 3. Per germline, CDR1 LGHNA and CDR2 YSLEER. The CDR3 has 15 residues. The CDR3 loop reads CASSQEASGIYEQYF. The DNA of the CDR3 is TGCGCCAGCAGCCAAGAGGCTAGCGGGATCTACGAGCAGTACTTC.

This clone was observed once. In DNA, the CDR3 is TGTGCCAGCAGCGACCCAGGTCGGGAAAAACTGTTTTTT. It translates to CASSDPGREKLFF. The chain links TRBV5-4 to TRBJ1-4; D not certain. The CDR3 runs 13 residues. The germline V gene encodes CDR1 SGHNT and CDR2 YYREEE (reference sequence). V gave up 4 bases and J gave up 8 bases, with 12 bases separating them.

This clone was recorded once. The chain has TRBV14 and TRBJ2-2; 9 nucleotides agree with TRBD1. CDR1 is SGHDN, CDR2 FVKESK, per germline. The CDR3 is 19 amino acids. Trimming removed 7 bases from V and 3 bases from J; junction bases left unmatched: 18. The CDR3 sequence: CASTNSPTETGGYTGELFF. The CDR3 DNA sequence: TGTGCCAGCACCAATAGTCCGACCGAAACAGGGGGCTACACCGGGGAGCTGTTTTTT.

The gene calls are TRBV2 and TRBJ1-2; tentatively, D is TRBD1 (5 bases). Trimming took 0 bases from V and 7 from J, leaving 12 bases between them. The CDR3 contains 14 residues. CDR1 and CDR2 (germline): SNHLY, FYNNEI. CDR3 in amino acids: CASSEAAGGVGYTF. The CDR3 DNA is TGTGCCAGCAGTGAAGCGGCGGGGGGGGTTGGCTACACCTTC.